These 18 T cell receptor beta chains came from one sample sequenced in a study of T cell responses to AZD1222 COVID-19 vaccine. Data came from immunoSEQ multiplex PCR; TCRdb stores just in-frame clones and leaves some out. The sample holds about 190,000 clones, 75% to 90% seen once. The sample consisted of peripheral blood, taken on day 0 of AZD1222 vaccination. These receptors were taken from an adult in good health.

The chain joins TRBV10-3 to TRBJ1-3, with TRBD1 as a possible D gene (6 bases). This CDR3 contains 15 residues. The germline V and J ends were trimmed by 4 bases and 0 bases, with 10 bases remaining between them. Germline V gives CDR1 ENHRY, CDR2 SYGVKD. The CDR3 DNA is TGTGCCATCAGTGGAGGGGGGCTCTCTGGAAACACCATATATTTT. Amino acids: CAISGGGLSGNTIYF.

The chain employs TRBV4-3 and TRBJ1-2; 8 bases align to TRBD1. Looked up from germline, CDR1 is LGHNA and CDR2 is YSLEER. The CDR3 spans 13 residues. The junction had 6 bases not matched to a gene; V was cut back by 4 bases and J by 8 bases. CDR3 loop: CASSPGGIGGYTF. CDR3 coding DNA: TGCGCCAGCAGCCCAGGGGGCATAGGGGGCTACACCTTC.

The chain recombines TRBV7-9 with TRBJ1-4; 11 nucleotides align to TRBD1. The CDR3 covers 18 residues. CDR1 and CDR2 from the germline V gene are SEHNR and FQNEAQ (reference sequence). V shed 5 bases, J shed 0 bases, and the junction held 8 bases outside the gene matches. The CDR3 is CASSPWTGGITTNEKLFF. CDR3 in DNA: TGTGCCAGCAGCCCCTGGACAGGGGGCATAACAACTAATGAAAAACTGTTTTTT.

The V gene is TRBV3-1 (or the pseudogene TRBV3-2), the J gene TRBJ1-1; no definite D call. This CDR3 is built from 17 residues. Germline V lookup: CDR1 LGHDT, CDR2 YNNKEL (reference sequence). Trimming left V 1 base short and J 5 bases short, with 20 bases between. CDR3 protein: CASSQGTISGRLTEAFF. In DNA, the CDR3 is TGTGCCAGCAGCCAAGGGACGATAAGCGGGCGTTTGACTGAAGCTTTCTTT.

The V gene is TRBV11-2, the J gene TRBJ1-2, with 9 bases matching TRBD1. The junction had 6 bases not matched to a gene; V was cut back by 4 bases and J by 0 bases. Germline V gene lookup returns CDR1 SGHAT and CDR2 FQNNGV. This CDR3 comprises 16 residues. The DNA for the CDR3 is TGTGCCAGCAGCTCCGGGGGACAGGGACCTAACTATGGCTACACCTTC. As protein: CASSSGGQGPNYGYTF.

V and J are TRBV25-1 and TRBJ1-2, with 8 bases matching TRBD1. The V gene's germline CDR1 is MGHDK and CDR2 SYGVNS. J gave up 4 bases and V 7 bases, and 2 bases lay outside the gene matches. The CDR3 extends over 12 amino acids. CDR3 DNA sequence: TGTGCCAGCAAAACAGGGGGCTATGGCTACACCTTC. This sequence encodes CASKTGGYGYTF.

This clone was observed a single time. The rearrangement uses TRBV7-9 and TRBJ1-5, with a tentative D call TRBD1 (6 bases). Germline V lookup: CDR1 SEHNR, CDR2 FQNEAQ (reference sequence). V was trimmed by 2 bases and J by 0 bases, leaving 17 bases between them. The CDR3 is 18 amino acids. The CDR3 DNA reads TGTGCCAGCAGCTTAAACAGGGTTGGCGAAAATAGCAATCAGCCCCAGCATTTT. This codes for CASSLNRVGENSNQPQHF.

The chain recombines TRBV23-1 with TRBJ2-3; 9 nucleotides agree with TRBD1. TRBV23-1 is labeled an ORF, and its function is uncertain. The CDR3 runs to 18 residues. The J segment lost 2 bases and the V segment lost 3 bases, leaving 12 bases of the junction unmatched. This CDR3 reads CASSHLPGQGSLTDTQYF. The CDR3 DNA sequence: TGCGCCAGCAGTCACCTCCCGGGACAGGGTAGCCTCACAGATACGCAGTATTTT.

The table lists this clone with a count of one. The chain has TRBV7-8 and TRBJ2-3; tentative D call: TRBD2 (6 bases). V lost 5 bases to trimming and J lost 0 bases, with 21 bases between them. The CDR3 is 18 residues long. Germline V lookup: CDR1 SGHVS, CDR2 FQNEAQ. CDR3 coding DNA: TGTGCCAGCAGCCCCTATGCGGGGTCGGAGATGAGCACAGATACGCAGTATTTT. Translation gives CASSPYAGSEMSTDTQYF.

This sequence joins TRBV6-1 and TRBJ1-6; D gene ambiguous. V was clipped by 1 base and J by 9 bases, with 7 bases between them. CDR1 and CDR2 (germline): MNHNS, SASEGT. The CDR3 length is 13 residues. The CDR3 spells CASSEGVGSPLHF. The CDR3 bases are TGTGCCAGCAGTGAAGGGGTCGGTTCACCCCTCCACTTT.

The genes are TRBV6-5 and TRBJ2-1; 7 positions agree with TRBD2. V gave up 6 bases and J gave up 8 bases; unmatched junction bases: 7. Germline lookup yields CDR1 MNHEY and CDR2 SVGAGI. The CDR3 totals 13 residues. CDR3: CASSPRGGHEQFF. CDR3 nucleotides: TGTGCCAGCAGCCCAAGGGGAGGGCATGAGCAGTTCTTC.

This clone showed up just once. V gene TRBV19 combines with J gene TRBJ2-5; no definite D call. Trimming pared 3 bases from V and 5 bases from J, leaving 7 bases between. Germline V lookup: CDR1 LNHDA, CDR2 SQIVND (reference sequence). The CDR3 has 12 residues. CDR3 residues: CASSMTRETQYF. The CDR3 nucleotides are TGTGCCAGTAGTATGACACGGGAGACCCAGTACTTC.

The chain combines TRBV18 with TRBJ2-2; D is unresolved. CDR3 size: 13 residues. The germline V gene has CDR1 KGHSH and CDR2 LQKENI. V was pared by 0 bases and J by 8 bases, with 7 bases between. This chain's CDR3 is CASSPPSRGELFF. The CDR3 bases are TGTGCCAGCTCACCACCGTCAAGGGGGGAGCTGTTTTTT.

The rearrangement uses TRBV10-3 and TRBJ1-1; D gene unclear. Trimming stripped 2 bases from V and 3 bases from J, with 7 bases between. The CDR3 extends over 13 amino acids. Germline loops: CDR1 ENHRY, CDR2 SYGVKD. CDR3 region: CAISEIPDTEAFF. CDR3 in DNA: TGTGCCATCAGTGAGATACCGGACACTGAAGCTTTCTTT.

The V gene is TRBV30, the J gene TRBJ1-4; tentative D call: TRBD1 (6 bases). The CDR3 is 15 amino acids. V was cut by 5 bases and J by 5 bases, with 18 bases left in between. Per the germline V gene, CDR1 is GTSNPN and CDR2 is SVGIG (reference sequence). In DNA, the CDR3 is TGTGCCTGGGGGACGCGGGGGGCAGGAAATGAAAAACTGTTTTTT. Amino acid sequence: CAWGTRGAGNEKLFF.

The rearrangement joins TRBV7-2 to TRBJ2-5; TRBD2 agrees at 11 bases. Germline trimming cut 6 bases from V and 4 bases from J; bases unmatched to any gene: 7. The V gene's germline CDR1 is SGHTA and CDR2 FQGNSA. The CDR3 is made up of 15 amino acids. CDR3 nucleotide sequence: TGTGCCAGCAGTTCCCCCGGGACTAGCGGAGAGACCCAGTACTTC. Residues: CASSSPGTSGETQYF.

The gene calls are TRBV6-5 and TRBJ2-1, with D unresolved. Germline lookup yields CDR1 MNHEY and CDR2 SVGAGI. V was shortened by 5 bases and J by 7 bases, with 3 bases between the two germline ends. The CDR3 has 10 residues. CDR3 sequence (DNA): TGTGCCAGCAGTATTAATGAGCAGTTCTTC. Its translation is CASSINEQFF.

The chain recombines TRBV12-5 with TRBJ2-3; a possible D gene is TRBD1 (6 bases). V lost 2 bases, J lost 11 bases, and 11 bases lay in between. Germline values: CDR1 LGHNT, CDR2 FRNRAP. The length of the CDR3 is 12 residues. The CDR3 region has the DNA TGTGCTAGTGGTTTGTGGGGGCTCGGGCAGTATTTT. Translating it yields CASGLWGLGQYF.